The source of this TCR beta chain is a study of cytomegalovirus exposure and HLA in healthy donors. CDR3 size: 18 residues. The PCR had 60 Vbeta and 13 Jbeta primers. Sequenced by immunoSEQ multiplex PCR; TCRdb stores in-frame clones only, minus some. The sample carries approximately 150,000 clones, over 60% recorded once. The sequenced material came from PBMCs. The origin of this receptor is a woman in her 30s in good health and CMV-seropositive. The J gene is TRBJ2-1, the V gene TRBV21-1; TRBD2 was called by the table and not checked on the DNA. TRBV21-1 is a known pseudogene. The CDR3 region has the DNA TGTGCCACACAAAACGGGGCTAGCGGGACGCATCTGAACAATGAGCAGTTCTTC. This sequence encodes CATQNGASGTHLNNEQFF.